Shown below are 9 T cell receptor gamma chains from a single sample sequenced in a study of Vδ1+ human thymocytes. General study results and limits: Highly polyclonal TRG and TRD repertoires with Gaussian CDR3 length distributions appeared in thymus.

RNA was extracted from the cells and then reverse transcribed. Pooled V-gene forward primers with one constant-region reverse primer generated the CDR3 amplicons by multiplex PCR. TCRdb re-called clones from the multiplex PCR reads via CATT. Altogether about 22,000 gamma-chain clones are present, roughly an eighth being singletons, with the ten largest covering under 2%. Their specific antigens are unknown. Sequencing was performed on Vdelta1+ gamma-delta thymocytes from the thymus. Subset: FACS-sorted CD3+ TCRalphabeta- TCRVdelta1+ TCRVdelta2- thymocytes. These TCRs come from a child in the first two years of life who had congenital heart surgery.

This clone was detected a few times. This sequence joins TRGV5 and TRGJ1 or TRGJ2. The ends lost 5 bases at V and 5 bases at J; junction bases unmatched: 15. This CDR3 has 15 residues. The germline V gene has CDR1 VINAFY and CDR2 YDVSNSKD. The CDR3 reads CATWGPPILDYKKLF. Written as DNA, the CDR3 is TGTGCCACCTGGGGGCCGCCCATTTTGGATTATAAGAAACTCTTT.

With respect to this clone: Other DNA sequences of this sample code for an identical CDR3. The chain carries TRGV9 and TRGJ1 or TRGJ2. Germline V gene lookup returns CDR1 GITISATS and CDR2 ISYDGTV (reference sequence). V was clipped by 2 bases and J by 1 base; unmatched bases: 5. This CDR3 region has 14 residues. In DNA form, the CDR3 reads TGTGCCTTGTGGGAGGATAGTAATTATTATAAGAAACTCTTT. Residues: CALWEDSNYYKKLF.

Concerning this clone itself: Other DNA sequences from this sample encode an identical CDR3 as well. The J gene is TRGJ1 or TRGJ2, the V gene TRGV4. This CDR3 has 12 amino acids. J was trimmed by 10 bases and V by 0 bases; bases with no gene match: 6. Germline V gives CDR1 EGSTGY, CDR2 YDSYTSSV. The CDR3 sequence is CATWDGREKKLF. The CDR3 DNA reads as TGTGCCACCTGGGATGGGCGGGAAAAGAAACTCTTT.

The genes are TRGV4 and TRGJ1 or TRGJ2. CDR1 is EGSTGY and CDR2 is YDSYTSSV in the germline V gene. Trimming removed 6 bases from V and 0 bases from J; junction bases left unmatched: 8. The CDR3 totals 14 residues. The CDR3 DNA follows: TGTGCCACCTGGAATTGGTTGAATTATTATAAGAAACTCTTT. Protein product: CATWNWLNYYKKLF.

This clone was found a few times. The J gene is TRGJP1, the V gene TRGV8. The CDR3 spans 15 residues. After removal of 4 bases from V and 0 bases from J, the junction contained 5 bases not matched to a gene. Per the germline V gene, CDR1 is VENAVY and CDR2 is YDSYNSRV. The CDR3: CATWDRYTTGWFKIF. The CDR3 nucleotides read TGTGCCACCTGGGACCGATATACCACTGGTTGGTTCAAGATATTT.

This clone came up a few times. This chain links TRGV9 with TRGJ1 or TRGJ2. CDR3 length equals 13 residues. V dropped 6 bases and J dropped 5; count of bases not matched to a gene: 10. Germline V gene data show CDR1 as GITISATS and CDR2 as ISYDGTV (reference sequence). Here the CDR3 DNA reads TGTGCCTTGTGGCTCCCCTTGGATTATAAGAAACTCTTT. Residues: CALWLPLDYKKLF.

The chain links TRGV4 to TRGJ1 or TRGJ2. CDR3 size: 13 residues. J was trimmed by 6 bases and V by 6 bases; bases with no gene match: 11. CDR1 and CDR2 (germline): EGSTGY, YDSYTSSV. The CDR3 sequence is CATWMRLGYKKLF. The CDR3 DNA reads as TGTGCCACCTGGATGCGGTTAGGTTATAAGAAACTCTTT.

This clone came up a few times. The chain has TRGV4 and TRGJ1 or TRGJ2. The CDR3 loop spans 14 amino acids. Germline V gives CDR1 EGSTGY, CDR2 YDSYTSSV. Trimming removed 3 bases from V and 6 bases from J; junction bases left unmatched: 11. The CDR3 bases are TGTGCCACCTGGGATTCAGGGTTGCGTTATAAGAAACTCTTT. Protein product: CATWDSGLRYKKLF.

This clone was seen more than once but under ten times. This chain links TRGV2 with TRGJP2. The CDR3 is 14 residues long. Per germline, CDR1 EGSNGY and CDR2 YDSYNSKV. The J segment lost 4 bases and the V segment lost 3 bases, leaving 5 bases of the junction unmatched. CDR3 DNA: TGTGCCACCTGGGACCGACCTAGTGATTGGATCAAGACGTTT. Protein product: CATWDRPSDWIKTF.